This T cell receptor beta chain was sequenced in a study of T cell responses to AZD1222 COVID-19 vaccine. Method: immunoSEQ multiplex PCR; TCRdb's copy keeps in-frame clones and lacks some. The table shows approximately 100,000 clones, with about 91% occurring only once. V was pared by 0 bases and J by 8 bases, with 5 bases between. The CDR3 covers 12 residues. The germline CDR1 and CDR2 sequences are SGHDN and FVKESK. The source of this sequence is an adult in good health. The specimen was peripheral blood, collected on day 0 of AZD1222 vaccination. This chain joins TRBV14 and TRBJ1-3; D not resolved. The CDR3 spells CASSQELDTIYF. In nucleotides, the CDR3 is TGTGCCAGCAGCCAAGAGTTAGACACCATATATTTT.